Listed below are T cell receptor beta chains from one sample, sequenced in a study of blood T cell repertoires in COVID-19. The protocol was immunoSEQ multiplex PCR, while the TCRdb copy is restricted to in-frame clones and leaves out a portion. The data contain just over 350,000 clones, about 88% of them singletons. Sequenced input: PBMCs or T cells enriched from blood (not recorded which). The receptor source for this set is a woman in her 30s who had recovered from COVID-19. Each CDR3 is given with its conserved first and last residue. Fields, in order: D gene, J gene, V gene, clone size, CDR3 DNA, CDR3 protein. The D gene is left open where the match is weak. Clone size is not always given. Where it is, it says once, few, many or a class for expanded clones.

NA | TRBJ1-2 | TRBV2 | NA | TGTGCCAGCAGTGAAACAGGTTTTGAGAGGGGCTACACCTTC | CASSETGFERGYTF
NA | TRBJ2-3 | TRBV11-3 | NA | TGTGCCAGCAGCCAATCCTACTTCACAGATACGCAGTATTTT | CASSQSYFTDTQYF
TRBD1 | TRBJ2-3 | TRBV2 | NA | TGTGCCAGCAGTAACGAGGGACAGGGGCACCATACGCAGTATTTT | CASSNEGQGHHTQYF
TRBD2 | TRBJ2-1 | TRBV5-5 | NA | TGTGCCAGCAGCTTGGTGGGGAGGGGCCAAGGGCATGAGCAGTTCTTC | CASSLVGRGQGHEQFF
TRBD1 | TRBJ1-1 | TRBV5-1 | NA | TGCGCCAGCAGCTTCGCAGGGGGGCCTTTAAACACTGAAGCTTTCTTT | CASSFAGGPLNTEAFF
TRBD1 | TRBJ1-2 | TRBV6-5 | NA | TGTGCCAGCAGGCGCCGGGACAGTTTCAACTATGGCTACACCTTC | CASRRRDSFNYGYTF
TRBD1 | TRBJ2-2 | TRBV4-1 | NA | TGCGCCAGCACCCTGGGGACAGCGAACACCGGGGAGCTGTTTTTT | CASTLGTANTGELFF
NA | TRBJ1-5 | TRBV19 | NA | TGTGCCAGTAGTATTAGGGGGACGGAGATTCGGGAGCCCCAGCATTTT | CASSIRGTEIREPQHF
NA | TRBJ2-7 | TRBV4-1 | NA | TGCGCCAGCAGCCAAGGTCATCTTACGCGGCTCCCTAACGAGCAGTACTTC | CASSQGHLTRLPNEQYF
TRBD2 | TRBJ2-5 | TRBV6-5 | NA | TGTGCCAGCAGGGGGACTAGCGGGCTCAGTGGGGACTTC | CASRGTSGLSGDF
NA | TRBJ2-7 | TRBV24-1 | NA | TGTGCCACCAGTGAGTCTGGACTGGGCTACGAGCAGTACTTC | CATSESGLGYEQYF
NA | TRBJ1-1 | TRBV7-2 | few | TGTGCCAGCAGCCAGGGGTTGGTAAGGACTGAAGCTTTCTTT | CASSQGLVRTEAFF
NA | TRBJ1-4 | TRBV10-2 | NA | TGCGCCAGCAGTGAGTTTGGTGAGGAACTGTTTTTT | CASSEFGEELFF
TRBD2 | TRBJ2-2 | TRBV13 | NA | TGTGCCAGCAGCTCCGGACTAGCGGGACATGGAAACCCCGGGGAGCTGTTTTTT | CASSSGLAGHGNPGELFF
NA | TRBJ1-6 | TRBV18 | NA | TGTGCCAGCTCACCACCCACAGGGACTTCACCCCTCCACTTT | CASSPPTGTSPLHF
TRBD2 | TRBJ2-3 | TRBV10-2 | once | TGCGCCAGCACTGGACTAGCGGGGGGAAGTGATACGCAGTATTTT | CASTGLAGGSDTQYF
NA | TRBJ2-7 | TRBV28 | NA | TGTGCCAGCAGTTTGAATAGAGAGCAGTACTTC | CASSLNREQYF
TRBD1 | TRBJ1-4 | TRBV6-5 | NA | TGTGCCAGCTCATCGGGACAGGGAACTGAAAAACTGTTTTTT | CASSSGQGTEKLFF
TRBD1 | TRBJ1-2 | TRBV5-1 | NA | TGCGCCAGCAGCTTGGTCGGACAGGCGGGCTATGGCTACACCTTC | CASSLVGQAGYGYTF
NA | TRBJ1-2 | TRBV29-1 | NA | TGCAGCGTTTATACGGACAGAATTGACTTCTATGGCTACACCTTC | CSVYTDRIDFYGYTF
NA | TRBJ2-7 | TRBV28 | NA | TGTGCCAGCAGTTTACCCGTCGCCTACGAGCAGTACTTC | CASSLPVAYEQYF
NA | TRBJ1-2 | TRBV11-2 | NA | TGTGCCAGCAGCAATCACGAGACAGGTTACTATGGCTACACCTTC | CASSNHETGYYGYTF
TRBD1 | TRBJ2-3 | TRBV11-3 | NA | TGTGCCAGCAGCCAACAGGGGCTGCCAGATACGCAGTATTTT | CASSQQGLPDTQYF
TRBD1 | TRBJ1-2 | TRBV7-2 | NA | TGTGCCAGCAGCTTCGGGAGAACAGGGGCATGGGGCTACACCTTC | CASSFGRTGAWGYTF
TRBD1 | TRBJ1-5 | TRBV28 | NA | TGTGCCAGCAGTTTGTTGGGACAGGGAGGCAATCAGCCCCAGCATTTT | CASSLLGQGGNQPQHF
TRBD1 | TRBJ1-6 | TRBV6-1 | NA | TGTGCCAGCAGTGATGGCCCGGGACAGGGGGCTTCACCCCTCCACTTT | CASSDGPGQGASPLHF
NA | TRBJ1-5 | TRBV9 | NA | TGTGCCAGCAGCGCCACAGGGTCGAGCAATCAGCCCCAGCATTTT | CASSATGSSNQPQHF
TRBD2 | TRBJ2-1 | TRBV11-2 | NA | TGTGCCAGCAGCCCACCCCCTGGCGGGAGGGCCTGGAGTGAGCAGTTCTTC | CASSPPPGGRAWSEQFF
NA | TRBJ1-6 | TRBV28 | NA | TGTGCCAGCAGTGGAGGAAGCTCCTATAATTCACCCCTCCACTTT | CASSGGSSYNSPLHF
TRBD1 | TRBJ1-6 | TRBV5-4 | NA | TGTGCCAGCAGAGTCGCCGGGACAGGGTATTCACCCCTCCACTTT | CASRVAGTGYSPLHF
NA | TRBJ2-3 | TRBV20-1 | NA | TGCAGTGCCCAACAGGGAGATACGCAGTATTTT | CSAQQGDTQYF
NA | TRBJ1-6 | TRBV21-1 | NA | TGTGCCAGCAGCAAATTAGGGACGACTAGGCGAGATTCACCCCTCCACTTT | CASSKLGTTRRDSPLHF
NA | TRBJ1-2 | TRBV5-1 | NA | TGCGCCAGCAGCTTGGCGGCCAGGGCAAACTATGGCTACACCTTC | CASSLAARANYGYTF
TRBD2 | TRBJ2-2 | TRBV11-2 | NA | TGTGCCAGCAGCTTACCCATCCGGGGGGGGGACGCCGGGGAGCTGTTTTTT | CASSLPIRGGDAGELFF
NA | TRBJ2-1 | TRBV14 | NA | TGTGCCAGCAGCCAAGATGGAGGGAGAACCCGTCATGAGCAGTTCTTC | CASSQDGGRTRHEQFF
TRBD1 | TRBJ2-5 | TRBV27 | NA | TGTGCCAGCCGAAGACAGACAGGGACGGAGACCCAGTACTTC | CASRRQTGTETQYF
TRBD1 | TRBJ1-2 | TRBV11-2 | NA | TGTGCCAGCAGCTTAGCCGGGACAGGCTCTGGCTACACCTTC | CASSLAGTGSGYTF
TRBD1 | TRBJ2-3 | TRBV4-1 | NA | TGCGCCAGCAGCCTACCGGGACAGGGAATAGATACGCAGTATTTT | CASSLPGQGIDTQYF
TRBD2 | TRBJ2-2 | TRBV5-1 | once | TGCGCCAGCAGCTTTGGACTAGTGAACACCGGGGAGCTGTTTTTT | CASSFGLVNTGELFF
NA | TRBJ1-3 | TRBV5-1 | NA | TGCGCCAGCAGCTTGTTGACAGGCTCTGGAAACACCATATATTTT | CASSLLTGSGNTIYF
NA | TRBJ1-6 | TRBV7-9 | NA | TGTGCCAGCAGCTCGGATAGGGGGAACTCACCCCTCCACTTT | CASSSDRGNSPLHF
NA | TRBJ2-7 | TRBV11-2 | NA | TGTGCCAGCACCCCAGGAGGGAGAGGGCCCTACGAGCAGTACTTC | CASTPGGRGPYEQYF
TRBD1 | TRBJ1-1 | TRBV19 | NA | TGTGCCAGTAGCGACGGACAGGCGAACACTGAAGCTTTCTTT | CASSDGQANTEAFF
TRBD1 | TRBJ2-7 | TRBV28 | NA | TGTGCCAGCAGTCCGGGGACAGGGGGCGAGCAGTACTTC | CASSPGTGGEQYF
NA | TRBJ1-5 | TRBV12-2 | NA | TGTGCAAGTCGCCCTGGGACAGGGGTTAGCAATCAGCCCCAGCATTTT | CASRPGTGVSNQPQHF
TRBD2 | TRBJ2-5 | TRBV10-2 | NA | TGCGCCAGCAGTGAGTCGCTTGGGACTAACCAAGAGACCCAGTACTTC | CASSESLGTNQETQYF
NA | TRBJ2-2 | TRBV9 | NA | TGTGCCAGCAGCGCCCGTACTAGCTCGTTTGGCGGGGAGCTGTTTTTT | CASSARTSSFGGELFF
NA | TRBJ1-5 | TRBV11-2 | once | TGTGCCAGCAGCCTGGGGCAGGATCAGCCCCAGCATTTT | CASSLGQDQPQHF